Listed below are T cell receptor beta chains from one sample, sequenced in a study of shared clonotypes between healthy human individuals. Data came from immunoSEQ multiplex PCR; TCRdb stores just in-frame clones and leaves some out. The profile shows about 1 million clones, around 76% of them singletons. Sequencing was performed on memory CD4+ T cells sorted from blood. These receptors all stem from a man in his late teens or twenties in good health. CDR3s include the opening cysteine and the closing phenylalanine or tryptophan. Each record gives: J gene, D gene, clone size, V gene, CDR3 protein, CDR3 DNA. A D gene is named only where the DNA matches it firmly. Rows may omit the clone size; those that give it use once, few, many or a size class.

J: TRBJ2-3
D: .
size: .
V: TRBV5-1
CDR3: CASSLDGQGKTDTQYF
DNA: TGCGCCAGCAGCTTGGATGGGCAGGGAAAGACAGATACGCAGTATTTT

J: TRBJ1-5
D: .
size: .
V: TRBV18
CDR3: CASSPFPPKTNQPQHF
DNA: TGTGCCAGCTCACCCTTTCCCCCAAAGACCAATCAGCCCCAGCATTTT

J: TRBJ1-5
D: TRBD1
size: .
V: TRBV29-1
CDR3: CSVKTGDGNQPQHF
DNA: TGCAGCGTCAAGACAGGGGATGGCAATCAGCCCCAGCATTTT

J: TRBJ2-5
D: TRBD2
size: .
V: TRBV7-8
CDR3: CASSVLAGEETQYF
DNA: TGTGCCAGCAGCGTACTAGCGGGAGAAGAGACCCAGTACTTC

J: TRBJ2-3
D: TRBD2
size: few
V: TRBV27
CDR3: CASSLRTSGGQYF
DNA: TGTGCCAGCAGTCTTCGGACTAGCGGGGGACAGTATTTT

J: TRBJ1-1
D: TRBD1
size: .
V: TRBV5-1
CDR3: CASRPVTGGRDTEAFF
DNA: TGCGCCAGCAGGCCCGTGACAGGGGGCCGGGACACTGAAGCTTTCTTT

J: TRBJ1-2
D: .
size: once
V: TRBV5-1
CDR3: CASSLHPAVDFSANYGYTF
DNA: TGCGCCAGCAGCTTGCACCCCGCAGTCGACTTTTCAGCTAACTATGGCTACACCTTC

J: TRBJ2-5
D: .
size: few
V: TRBV5-1
CDR3: CASSPGAGRETQYF
DNA: TGCGCCAGCAGCCCTGGGGCAGGGAGAGAGACCCAGTACTTC

J: TRBJ2-4
D: .
size: .
V: TRBV5-4
CDR3: CASSRDSLGGNIQYF
DNA: TGTGCCAGCAGCCGGGACTCTCTTGGGGGGAACATTCAGTACTTC

J: TRBJ2-3
D: .
size: .
V: TRBV7-2
CDR3: CASSLEPTDTQYF
DNA: TGTGCCAGCAGCTTAGAGCCCACAGATACGCAGTATTTT

J: TRBJ1-1
D: TRBD1
size: .
V: TRBV5-4
CDR3: CASSNTGGGNTEAFF
DNA: TGTGCCAGCAGCAATACAGGGGGCGGGAACACTGAAGCTTTCTTT

J: TRBJ2-7
D: TRBD2
size: .
V: TRBV5-4
CDR3: CASSLDRGGSYEQYF
DNA: TGTGCCAGCAGCTTGGACCGGGGGGGGTCCTACGAGCAGTACTTC

J: TRBJ1-5
D: .
size: .
V: TRBV6-6
CDR3: CASSSGGVAQPQHF
DNA: TGTGCCAGCAGTTCCGGTGGGGTGGCTCAGCCCCAGCATTTT

J: TRBJ2-1
D: .
size: .
V: TRBV2
CDR3: CASSASGNIRGEQFF
DNA: TGTGCCAGCAGTGCCTCCGGCAATATTCGGGGTGAGCAGTTCTTC

J: TRBJ2-5
D: .
size: .
V: TRBV4-1
CDR3: CASSQGGLLQETQYF
DNA: TGCGCCAGCAGCCAGGGGGGACTGCTCCAAGAGACCCAGTACTTC

J: TRBJ1-3
D: .
size: .
V: TRBV9
CDR3: CASSDDRSGNTIYF
DNA: TGTGCCAGCAGCGACGACAGGTCTGGAAACACCATATATTTT

J: TRBJ1-2
D: .
size: .
V: TRBV6-1
CDR3: CASSESLPGLYGYTF
DNA: TGTGCCAGCAGTGAATCTCTCCCGGGCCTATATGGCTACACCTTC

J: TRBJ1-4
D: .
size: .
V: TRBV19
CDR3: CASRPTTTTNEKLFF
DNA: TGTGCCAGTAGACCGACTACTACAACTAATGAAAAACTGTTTTTT

J: TRBJ2-1
D: TRBD2
size: many
V: TRBV6-5
CDR3: CASSPAGDEQFF
DNA: TGTGCCAGCAGTCCAGCGGGGGATGAGCAGTTCTTC

J: TRBJ2-1
D: TRBD1
size: .
V: TRBV10-2
CDR3: CASGTGINEQFF
DNA: TGCGCCAGCGGGACAGGGATCAATGAGCAGTTCTTC

J: TRBJ1-2
D: TRBD1
size: few
V: TRBV5-1
CDR3: CASSSGQGFGYTF
DNA: TGCGCCAGCAGCTCCGGACAGGGGTTTGGCTACACCTTC

J: TRBJ1-1
D: TRBD1
size: .
V: TRBV30
CDR3: CAWSGQGDAEAFF
DNA: TGTGCCTGGAGTGGACAGGGAGACGCTGAAGCTTTCTTT

J: TRBJ2-1
D: TRBD2
size: many
V: TRBV7-9
CDR3: CASSLGTSGGAVDEQFF
DNA: TGTGCCAGCAGCCTCGGGACTAGCGGGGGGGCCGTAGATGAGCAGTTCTTC

J: TRBJ2-7
D: .
size: .
V: TRBV7-2
CDR3: CASSPRQASSYEQYF
DNA: TGTGCCAGCAGCCCTCGACAGGCTAGCTCCTACGAGCAGTACTTC

J: TRBJ2-7
D: .
size: few
V: TRBV6-5
CDR3: CASSMGRFSYEQYF
DNA: TGTGCCAGCAGTATGGGACGGTTCTCCTACGAGCAGTACTTC

J: TRBJ1-3
D: .
size: once
V: TRBV5-1
CDR3: CASSTGTITGNTIYF
DNA: TGCGCCAGCAGCACCGGGACAATTACTGGAAACACCATATATTTT

J: TRBJ2-1
D: .
size: .
V: TRBV11-3
CDR3: CASSLGSGANSYNEQFF
DNA: TGTGCCAGCAGCTTAGGTAGTGGAGCCAACTCCTACAATGAGCAGTTCTTC

J: TRBJ2-1
D: TRBD2
size: .
V: TRBV9
CDR3: CASSVGHSGSGDEQFF
DNA: TGTGCCAGCAGCGTAGGTCATAGCGGGAGTGGGGATGAGCAGTTCTTC

J: TRBJ2-3
D: .
size: .
V: TRBV5-1
CDR3: CASSLLGNPLADTQYF
DNA: TGCGCCAGCAGCTTGTTGGGAAATCCCCTTGCGGATACGCAGTATTTT

J: TRBJ2-7
D: .
size: .
V: TRBV28
CDR3: CASSLRGARYEQYF
DNA: TGTGCCAGCAGTTTACGGGGGGCGCGGTACGAGCAGTACTTC

J: TRBJ2-7
D: TRBD1
size: .
V: TRBV7-8
CDR3: CASSLEGQILYEQYF
DNA: TGTGCCAGCAGCTTAGAGGGACAGATCTTATACGAGCAGTACTTC

J: TRBJ1-5
D: .
size: .
V: TRBV7-9
CDR3: CASSSTPTGKSNQPQHF
DNA: TGTGCCAGCAGCTCAACCCCGACAGGAAAGAGCAATCAGCCCCAGCATTTT

J: TRBJ2-3
D: TRBD2
size: once
V: TRBV9
CDR3: CASSPSGRTADTQYF
DNA: TGTGCCAGCAGCCCAAGCGGGAGGACAGCAGATACGCAGTATTTT

J: TRBJ2-1
D: TRBD2
size: .
V: TRBV7-2
CDR3: CASSQGLAEYNEQFF
DNA: TGTGCCAGCAGCCAAGGACTAGCGGAGTACAATGAGCAGTTCTTC

J: TRBJ1-1
D: .
size: .
V: TRBV5-4
CDR3: CASSSFLRDTEAFF
DNA: TGTGCCAGCAGCTCCTTCCTTAGGGACACTGAAGCTTTCTTT

J: TRBJ2-7
D: .
size: once
V: TRBV28
CDR3: CASSLPARGYEQYF
DNA: TGTGCCAGCAGTTTACCTGCGAGGGGTTACGAGCAGTACTTC

J: TRBJ2-2
D: .
size: .
V: TRBV5-1
CDR3: CASSSGALTTGELFF
DNA: TGCGCCAGCAGTTCAGGAGCCTTGACCACCGGGGAGCTGTTTTTT

J: TRBJ1-2
D: .
size: .
V: TRBV9
CDR3: CASSADSSIYGYTF
DNA: TGTGCCAGCAGCGCCGACAGTTCCATCTATGGCTACACCTTC

J: TRBJ2-5
D: TRBD2
size: .
V: TRBV19
CDR3: CASSWTSGYQETQYF
DNA: TGTGCCAGTAGCTGGACTAGCGGGTACCAAGAGACCCAGTACTTC

J: TRBJ2-1
D: TRBD2
size: .
V: TRBV7-2
CDR3: CASSLGPSGVNEQFF
DNA: TGTGCCAGCAGCTTAGGTCCTAGCGGAGTCAATGAGCAGTTCTTC

J: TRBJ1-5
D: .
size: .
V: TRBV11-2
CDR3: CASSLGFSNQPQHF
DNA: TGTGCCAGCAGCTTAGGGTTCAGCAATCAGCCCCAGCATTTT

J: TRBJ2-5
D: .
size: .
V: TRBV19
CDR3: CASSISALKTQYF
DNA: TGTGCCAGTAGTATTTCCGCGTTAAAGACCCAGTACTTC

J: TRBJ2-1
D: .
size: .
V: TRBV7-2
CDR3: CASSPARGSPSYNEQFF
DNA: TGTGCCAGCAGCCCTGCCAGAGGTTCCCCCTCCTACAATGAGCAGTTCTTC